The entry below gives a single TCR beta chain sequence along with its context. What it binds is not known. This record belongs to a study of shared clonotypes between healthy human individuals. Regarding the study as a whole: Across subsets, estimated richness was generally greater for naive than for memory populations. Blood was the only sampled material, and tissue repertoires likely differ.

Sequencing used immunoSEQ multiplex PCR; TCRdb keeps in-frame clones, though not all of them. The data contain hundreds of thousands of clones, around two thirds of them singletons. Germline V CDR1 and CDR2: SGHTA, FQGNSA. This CDR3 is built from 16 residues. V trimming: 6 bases; J trimming: 7 bases; junction bases outside the gene matches: 17. Caucasian adults residing in Nashville, Tennessee made up all the donors. Sequencing was done on a sample of memory CD4+ T cells sorted from blood. Stated subset: CD45RA-negative fraction. V is TRBV7-2 and J is TRBJ1-1; TRBD1 matches 7 bases. The origin of this receptor is a woman aged 25 to 39 in good health. The CDR3 is CASRPETYYRDSEAFF. The CDR3, as DNA: TGTGCCAGCAGACCAGAAACGTATTACCGGGACAGTGAAGCTTTCTTT.